Listed here are 8 T cell receptor beta chains from one sample, sequenced in a study of response to subunit inactivated influenza vaccine. MiXCR, run by TCRdb on the RT-PCR reads, gives a single entry per CDR3 protein. The sample carries hundreds of thousands of distinct CDR3 sequences, around a sixth recorded once. The specimen comprised PBMCs from blood, sampled 11 to 12 days after vaccination. Receptors were obtained from a man in his forties or fifties who received an inactivated influenza vaccine.

This chain joins TRBV20-1 and TRBJ1-2; TRBD1 is a possible D gene (6 bases). The CDR3 covers 13 residues. From germline, CDR1 is DFQATT and CDR2 SNEGSKA (reference sequence). Deletions cut 3 bases from V and 1 base from J, with 9 bases between. CDR3 region: CSASGRGNYGYTF. CDR3 nucleotide sequence: TGCAGTGCTAGTGGCAGGGGTAACTATGGCTACACCTTC.

This clonotype was picked up a small number of times. The rearrangement links TRBV7-9 to TRBJ2-5; D call uncertain. The germline V and J ends were trimmed by 1 base and 4 bases, with 13 bases remaining between them. The CDR3 runs to 15 residues. Germline V gene lookup returns CDR1 SEHNR and CDR2 FQNEAQ (reference sequence). CDR3: CASSLEVWSSETQYF. For the CDR3, the DNA is TGTGCCAGCAGCTTAGAGGTCTGGAGCTCAGAGACCCAGTACTTC.

This chain links TRBV6-1 with TRBJ2-7, with 12 bases lining up with TRBD2. There are 14 residues in the CDR3. Germline V gene sequence: CDR1 MNHNS, CDR2 SASEGT. V trimming: 7 bases; J trimming: 4 bases; junction bases outside the gene matches: 5. The CDR3 spells CASKTSGGTYEQYF. In DNA form, the CDR3 reads TGTGCCAGCAAAACTAGCGGGGGGACTTACGAGCAGTACTTC.

This clonotype has at least ten counts. The chain links TRBV12-3 or TRBV12-4 to TRBJ1-2, with TRBD1 as a possible D gene (5 bases). CDR3 length equals 14 residues. V gave up 10 bases and J gave up 3 bases, with 18 bases separating them. In DNA, the CDR3 is TGTGCCATCGGGGGGGGGGAGACCGACTATGGCTACACCTTC. Its protein product is CAIGGGETDYGYTF.

This clonotype showed up many times. V gene TRBV7-9 combines with J gene TRBJ2-3; 11 nucleotides match TRBD1. Per germline, CDR1 SEHNR and CDR2 FQNEAQ (reference sequence). This CDR3 comprises 14 residues. J was trimmed by 5 bases and V by 4 bases; bases with no gene match: 2. CDR3 DNA: TGTGCCAGCAGCTCGGGACAGGGGGGAGATACGCAGTATTTT. It is translated as CASSSGQGGDTQYF.

The chain is built from TRBV6-2 or TRBV6-3 and TRBJ1-2; the D is unclear. Germline assignment: CDR1 MNHEY and CDR2 SVGEGT. This CDR3 has 15 amino acids. Between the trimmed V and J ends, which lost 5 bases and 0 bases, there was a span of 13 bases. The CDR3: CASSNRPDSNYGYTF. The CDR3 DNA reads TGTGCCAGCAGTAACCGACCGGACTCTAACTATGGCTACACCTTC.

This clonotype was picked up many times. This chain uses TRBV10-3 with TRBJ1-2, with D tentatively TRBD1 (6 bases). Germline V CDR1 and CDR2: ENHRY, SYGVKD. The ends were cut back, 4 bases at V and 4 bases at J, with 16 bases in the middle. The CDR3 loop spans 15 amino acids. CDR3 loop: CAISVRSGGTYGYTF. The DNA of the CDR3 is TGTGCCATCAGTGTTAGGTCCGGGGGCACCTATGGCTACACCTTC.

This chain connects TRBV5-1 to TRBJ2-1; 10 bases match TRBD1. The CDR3 has 16 amino acids. V shed 4 bases, J shed 4 bases, and the junction held 8 bases outside the gene matches. CDR1 is SGHRS and CDR2 is YFSETQ in the germline V gene. The CDR3 sequence: CASSELRTGGYNEQFF. The CDR3 DNA follows: TGCGCCAGCAGCGAGTTAAGGACAGGGGGGTACAATGAGCAGTTCTTC.